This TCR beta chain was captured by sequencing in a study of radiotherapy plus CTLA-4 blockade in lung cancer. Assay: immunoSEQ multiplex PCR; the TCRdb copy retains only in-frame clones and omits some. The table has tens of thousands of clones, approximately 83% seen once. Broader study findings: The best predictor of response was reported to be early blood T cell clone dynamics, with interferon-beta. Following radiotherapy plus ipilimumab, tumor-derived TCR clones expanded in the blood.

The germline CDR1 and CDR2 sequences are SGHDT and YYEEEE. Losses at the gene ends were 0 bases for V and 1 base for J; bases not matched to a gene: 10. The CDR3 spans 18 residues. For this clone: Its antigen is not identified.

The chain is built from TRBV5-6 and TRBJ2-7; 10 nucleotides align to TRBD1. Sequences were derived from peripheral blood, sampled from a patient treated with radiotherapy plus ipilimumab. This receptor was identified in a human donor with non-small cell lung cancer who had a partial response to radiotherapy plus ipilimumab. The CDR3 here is CASSLVGGTGATSYEQYF. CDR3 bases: TGTGCCAGCAGCTTGGTAGGTGGGACAGGGGCTACTTCCTACGAGCAGTACTTC.